The subject of this entry is one T cell receptor (beta chain). This sample stems from a study of blood T cell repertoires in COVID-19. Study summary: The analysed material was cDNA or gDNA that came from T cells, B-cell-depleted T cells, or PBMCs.

Source study methods: Cell counts per sample came from amplifying reference gene primers. The table came from immunoSEQ multiplex PCR; TCRdb's copy has only in-frame clones and leaves some out. V, J and clone size were drawn from that table, and D and trimming were deduced from the DNA. This sample carries roughly 84,000 clones, over 70% of them seen once, and the ten largest clones take around 4%. Trimming removed 9 bases at V and 10 bases at J, with 12 bases between. The CDR3 spans 10 residues. Germline V lookup: CDR1 MDHEN, CDR2 SYDVKM. The clonotype comes from a woman aged 45-65 years with acute or convalescent COVID-19. The chain joins TRBV28 to TRBJ1-1; D may be TRBD1 (5 bases). The sequenced sample consisted of peripheral blood. DNA for the CDR3: TGTGCCAGTTGGAGGGGAATAGCTTTCTTT. Translation: CASWRGIAFF.